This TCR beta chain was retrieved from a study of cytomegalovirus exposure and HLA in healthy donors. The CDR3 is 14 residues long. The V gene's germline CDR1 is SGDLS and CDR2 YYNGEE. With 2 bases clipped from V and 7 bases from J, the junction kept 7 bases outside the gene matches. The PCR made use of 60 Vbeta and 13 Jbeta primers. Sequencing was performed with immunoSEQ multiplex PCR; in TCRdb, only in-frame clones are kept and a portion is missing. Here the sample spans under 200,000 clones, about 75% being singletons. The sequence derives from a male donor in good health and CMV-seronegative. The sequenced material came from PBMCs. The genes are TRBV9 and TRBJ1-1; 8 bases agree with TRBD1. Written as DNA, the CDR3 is TGTGCCAGCAGCGTGTCAGGGGGCTTAGGTGAAGCTTTCTTT. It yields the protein CASSVSGGLGEAFF.